This T cell receptor beta chain appears in the sequencing data of a study of Graves' ophthalmopathy and Graves' hyperthyroidism. RNA served as the template for amplifying TCR beta CDR3 regions. RT-PCR in the first round used HTBI primers; a second-round multiplex PCR followed. TCRdb reprocessed the multiplex PCR reads with MiXCR, giving one entry per CDR3 protein. The repertoire holds tens of thousands of distinct CDR3 sequences, with more than 45% as singletons. This clonotype ranks as medium-sized. Antigen unknown. The CDR3 sequence is 14 residues long. V lost 2 bases and J lost 6, with 11 bases in between. The germline gives CDR1 SGHTA, CDR2 FQGNSA. Broader study findings: Prediction of ophthalmopathy progression reached 70.59% sensitivity and about 72% specificity.

Sequencing used peripheral blood. The V call is TRBV7-2, the J call TRBJ2-1, with no clear D. The TCR originated in an adult man with Graves' ophthalmopathy. The CDR3 DNA follows: TGTGCCAGCAGCTTAACTTGGCAGGCCAATGAGCAGTTCTTC. Protein product: CASSLTWQANEQFF.